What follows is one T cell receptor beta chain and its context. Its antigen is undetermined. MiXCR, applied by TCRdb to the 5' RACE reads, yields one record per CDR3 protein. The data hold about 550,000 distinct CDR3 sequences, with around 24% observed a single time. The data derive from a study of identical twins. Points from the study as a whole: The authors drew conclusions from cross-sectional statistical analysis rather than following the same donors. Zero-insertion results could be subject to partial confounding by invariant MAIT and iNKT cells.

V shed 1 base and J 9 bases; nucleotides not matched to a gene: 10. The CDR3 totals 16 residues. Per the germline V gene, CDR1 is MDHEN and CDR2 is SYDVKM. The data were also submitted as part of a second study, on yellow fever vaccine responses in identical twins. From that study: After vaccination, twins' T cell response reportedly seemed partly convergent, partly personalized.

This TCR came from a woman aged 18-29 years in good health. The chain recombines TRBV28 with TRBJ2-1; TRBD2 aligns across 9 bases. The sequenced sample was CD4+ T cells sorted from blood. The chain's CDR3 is CASSLLGSGSKGEQFF. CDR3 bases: TGTGCCAGCAGTTTATTGGGTAGCGGGAGTAAGGGTGAGCAGTTCTTC.